Below, one T cell receptor (beta chain) is given with its context. Antigen unknown. One entry per CDR3 protein, called by TCRdb with MiXCR from the reads. Of roughly 600,000 distinct CDR3 sequences listed, roughly 24% are singletons. The data were taken from a study of T cell repertoires in cytomegalovirus infection. Study information: Signatures in public TCR beta sequences pointed to both CMV infection and matching HLA type.

Study-wide results and limits: Dominating the ex vivo response were HLA-C-restricted CMV-specific TCR beta clonotypes. Summed frequency of public TCR beta families distinguished CMV carriers with the relevant HLA.

Trimming cost V 4 bases and J 9 bases; bases outside gene matches: 13. There are 16 residues in the CDR3. CDR1 and CDR2 (germline): MDHEN, SYDVKM. The sequence was obtained from a human donor in good health (CMV status not recorded). Some clones in this sample may be carry-over from other donors' samples. The chain links TRBV28 to TRBJ2-1; TRBD1 matches 9 bases. Input material: CD8+ T cells from PBMCs. CDR3 residues: CASSWRGTGLGSEQFF. As DNA, the CDR3 is TGTGCCAGCAGTTGGAGGGGGACAGGGTTGGGCAGTGAGCAGTTCTTC. The full variable domain, rest sourced from reference TRBV28 and TRBJ2-1, is DVKVTQSSRYLVKRTGEKVFLECVQDMDHENMFWYRQDPGLGLRLIYFSYDVKMKEKGDIPEGYSVSREKKERFSLILESASTNQTSMYLCASSWRGTGLGSEQFFGPGTRLTVL.